Given below is one T cell receptor (beta chain) in context. The germline V and J ends were trimmed by 3 bases and 7 bases, with 10 bases remaining between them. The germline gives CDR1 SGHAT, CDR2 FQDESV (reference sequence). CDR3 length equals 13 residues. Using immunoSEQ multiplex PCR, the repertoire was profiled, and TCRdb retains in-frame clones only, with some absent. The sample consists of around 30,000 clones, 88% of them appearing once. The sample is drawn from a study of OX40 agonist ivuxolimab in advanced cancers. The V call is TRBV11-1, the J call TRBJ2-1; D is ambiguous. The specimen comprised CD4+ or CD8+ T cells sorted from blood, sampled in a trial of the OX40 agonist ivuxolimab. The TCR was taken from an adult with an advanced solid tumor such as melanoma, head and neck, liver or kidney cancer. CDR3 sequence reads: CASSFAGWNEQFF. CDR3 nucleotides: TGTGCCAGCAGCTTCGCCGGTTGGAATGAGCAGTTCTTC.